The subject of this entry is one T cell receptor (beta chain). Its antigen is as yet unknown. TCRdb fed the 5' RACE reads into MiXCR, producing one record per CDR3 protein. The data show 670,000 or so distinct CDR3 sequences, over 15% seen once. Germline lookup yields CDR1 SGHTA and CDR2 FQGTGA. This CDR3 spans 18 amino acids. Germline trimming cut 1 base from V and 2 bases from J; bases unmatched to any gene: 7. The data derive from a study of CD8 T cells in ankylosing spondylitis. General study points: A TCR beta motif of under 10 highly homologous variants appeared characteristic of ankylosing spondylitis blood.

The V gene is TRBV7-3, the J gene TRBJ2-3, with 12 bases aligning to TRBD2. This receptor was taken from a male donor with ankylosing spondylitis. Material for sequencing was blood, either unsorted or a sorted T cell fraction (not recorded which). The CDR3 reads CASSLNGLAGSNTDTQYF. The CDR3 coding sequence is TGTGCCAGCAGCTTAAATGGACTAGCGGGGAGCAACACAGATACGCAGTATTTT.